The clone carrying this T cell receptor beta chain came up many times. Its antigen is still unknown. This entry comes from a study of CD8 T cells in ankylosing spondylitis. Study results and caveats: Made up of roughly 8 highly homologous variants, a TCR beta motif appeared characteristic of ankylosing spondylitis blood.

Germline V gives CDR1 SGHRS, CDR2 YFSETQ. This CDR3 contains 14 residues. Trimming pared 2 bases from V and 1 base from J, leaving 9 bases between. TCRdb independently ran MiXCR on the 5' RACE reads; one entry per CDR3 protein. The sample has about 800,000 distinct CDR3 sequences, 10% to 15% seen once. Sequencing was carried out using blood, either unsorted or a sorted T cell fraction (not recorded which). The TCR was taken from a male donor with ankylosing spondylitis. This chain connects TRBV5-1 to TRBJ1-2; D gene ambiguous. In nucleotides, the CDR3 is TGCGCCAGCAGCTTAACAGCGTTTAACTATGGCTACACCTTC. This encodes CASSLTAFNYGYTF. Supplemented by reference TRBV5-1 and TRBJ1-2, the full variable domain reads KAGVTQTPRYLIKTRGQQVTLSCSPISGHRSVSWYQQTPGQGLQFLFEYFSETQRNKGNFPGRFSGRQFSNSRSEMNVSTLELGDSALYLCASSLTAFNYGYTFGSGTRLTVV.